What follows are 17 T cell receptor beta chains derived from one specimen sequenced in a study of blood T cells in healthy people across ages. PCR was performed a second time for about 6 to 12 cycles using a sample-barcoded 5' primer and a J-beta primer mix. TCRdb processed the 5' RACE reads anew with MiXCR; each CDR3 protein has one entry. The repertoire includes 1.5 million to 2 million distinct CDR3 sequences, roughly 30% of them detected once, and about 10% sits in the top ten. Source material: blood. The receptor source for this set is a woman aged 25 to 45 in good health.

This clonotype has just a few counts. The V call is TRBV28, the J call TRBJ2-5; possibly TRBD2 for D (6 bases). Germline V gene lookup returns CDR1 MDHEN and CDR2 SYDVKM. Trimming took off 8 bases at V and 4 bases at J, with 11 bases between the two ends. The CDR3 is made up of 12 amino acids. The CDR3 here is CASRGAGETQYF. Here the CDR3 DNA reads TGTGCCAGCCGCGGGGCCGGAGAGACCCAGTACTTC.

V gene TRBV18 combines with J gene TRBJ2-5; 12 positions match TRBD2. CDR1 is KGHSH and CDR2 is LQKENI in the germline V gene. Trimming cost V 3 bases and J 4 bases; bases outside gene matches: 6. The CDR3 is made up of 16 amino acids. For the CDR3, the DNA is TGTGCCAGCTCACCGAGGACTAGCGGGATTGGAGAGACCCAGTACTTC. It specifies CASSPRTSGIGETQYF.

The genes are TRBV9 and TRBJ1-1; TRBD1 agrees at 8 bases. Germline V gene data show CDR1 as SGDLS and CDR2 as YYNGEE. The V gene end was trimmed by 0 bases and the J gene end by 1 base; junction bases not matched to a gene: 5. This CDR3 contains 16 residues. The CDR3 nucleotides read TGTGCCAGCAGCGTAGTCAGGGGGCGGAAGAACACTGAAGCTTTCTTT. It yields the protein CASSVVRGRKNTEAFF.

This clonotype has only a few counts. J is TRBJ2-4 and V is TRBV20-1; 10 nucleotides align to TRBD2. The DNA matches TRBJ2-7 better at its end, which makes the J call doubtful. The germline V gene has CDR1 DFQATT and CDR2 SNEGSKA (reference sequence). The CDR3 has 14 residues. CDR3 in amino acids: CSAGISGGSNEQYF. The DNA for the CDR3 is TGCAGTGCTGGAATTAGCGGGGGGTCCAACGAGCAGTACTTC.

This clonotype appeared many times. This rearrangement joins TRBV14 to TRBJ2-1; a possible D gene is TRBD2 (6 bases). CDR1 is SGHDN, CDR2 FVKESK, per germline. This CDR3 spans 12 amino acids. Trimming removed 6 bases from V and 7 bases from J, with 10 bases in between. The chain's CDR3 is CASRSGGNEQFF. The DNA for the CDR3 is TGTGCCAGCAGGTCCGGGGGAAATGAGCAGTTCTTC.

This clonotype was detected only a few times. CDR3 residues: CASSPEVAQETQYF. CDR3 bases: TGTGCCAGCAGCCCAGAGGTAGCCCAGGAGACCCAGTACTTC. This chain links TRBV7-2 with TRBJ2-5; D is unresolved. The V end lost 5 bases, the J end lost 5 bases, and 15 bases lay between the germline ends. CDR3 size: 14 residues. The germline CDR1 and CDR2 sequences are SGHTA and FQGNSA.

This clonotype was seen only a few times. The chain combines TRBV20-1 with TRBJ2-5; D gene unclear. The CDR3 consists of 14 residues. In germline, CDR1 is DFQATT, CDR2 SNEGSKA (reference sequence). V lost 6 bases and J 0 bases, leaving 14 bases between the germline ends. The CDR3 loop is CSARILGYQETQYF. The DNA of the CDR3 is TGCAGTGCCAGGATTCTGGGTTACCAAGAGACCCAGTACTTC.

V gene TRBV11-1 combines with J gene TRBJ2-7; 8 bases fit TRBD1. The CDR3 length is 16 residues. V shed 0 bases, J shed 4 bases, and the junction held 8 bases outside the gene matches. CDR1 and CDR2 from the germline V gene are SGHAT and FQDESV (reference sequence). The CDR3: CASSLAGTGRGYEQYF. The CDR3, as DNA: TGTGCCAGCAGCTTAGCGGGGACAGGTCGGGGGTACGAGCAGTACTTC.

A few counts support this clonotype. The chain carries TRBV4-1 and TRBJ1-1; no definite D call. The CDR3 covers 18 residues. CDR1 and CDR2 (germline): MGHRA, YSYEKL. The V end lost 4 bases, the J end lost 2 bases, and 23 bases lay between the germline ends. The CDR3 DNA reads TGCGCCAGCAGCCTAAGGACGTTGAAAGTCGTCGGTAACACTGAAGCTTTCTTT. Encoded protein: CASSLRTLKVVGNTEAFF.

DNA for the CDR3: TGTGCCAGCAGTTTAGGGGACAGGGTCAATCAGCCCCAGCATTTT. Translating gives CASSLGDRVNQPQHF. J is TRBJ1-5 and V is TRBV27; 9 bases align to TRBD1. CDR1 and CDR2 from the germline V gene are MNHEY and SMNVEV (reference sequence). The junction had 2 bases not matched to a gene; V was cut back by 2 bases and J by 3 bases. This CDR3 is 15 amino acids long.

V is TRBV10-3 and J is TRBJ2-7, with D possibly being TRBD2 (7 bases). The CDR3 covers 15 residues. Germline CDR1 and CDR2: ENHRY and SYGVKD. The V end was cut by 3 bases, the J end by 4 bases, with 16 bases between. This chain's CDR3 is CAISDGKGGSYEQYF. CDR3 DNA sequence: TGTGCCATCAGTGATGGGAAGGGGGGGTCTTACGAGCAGTACTTC.

This chain connects TRBV5-1 to TRBJ2-7; TRBD1 matches 7 bases. The V gene's germline CDR1 is SGHRS and CDR2 YFSETQ. With 5 bases clipped from V and 3 bases from J, the junction kept 11 bases outside the gene matches. There are 15 residues in the CDR3. CDR3 amino acids: CASRPQGQLGYEQYF. In DNA, the CDR3 is TGCGCCAGCAGACCACAGGGGCAGTTGGGCTACGAGCAGTACTTC.

This clonotype has more than one count but fewer than ten. The V and J genes are TRBV6-5 and TRBJ2-5, with D possibly being TRBD1 or TRBD2 (5 bases each). The germline gives CDR1 MNHEY, CDR2 SVGAGI. This CDR3 contains 14 residues. V was shortened by 8 bases and J by 5 bases, with 18 bases between the two germline ends. CDR3 DNA sequence: TGTGCCAGCCAACGAGGGGTGCAAAGGGAGACCCAGTACTTC. It translates to CASQRGVQRETQYF.

Only a few counts were recorded for this clonotype. The chain joins TRBV11-1 to TRBJ2-2; D is unclear. Between the trimmed V and J ends, which lost 3 bases and 4 bases, there was a span of 6 bases. Germline loops: CDR1 SGHAT, CDR2 FQDESV (reference sequence). The CDR3 covers 13 residues. The CDR3: CASSFGLTGELFF. Here the CDR3 DNA reads TGTGCCAGCAGCTTCGGGCTCACCGGGGAGCTGTTTTTT. The whole variable domain, remainder taken from reference TRBV11-1 and TRBJ2-2, is EAEVAQSPRYKITEKSQAVAFWCDPISGHATLYWYRQILGQGPELLVQFQDESVVDDSQLPKDRFSAERLKGVDSTLKIQPAELGDSAMYLCASSFGLTGELFFGEGSRLTVL.

The V call is TRBV5-1, the J call TRBJ2-1; 12 bases are shared with TRBD1. Trimming removed 0 bases from V and 3 bases from J; junction bases left unmatched: 4. The CDR3 runs 17 residues. The germline V gene encodes CDR1 SGHRS and CDR2 YFSETQ. The CDR3: CASSLVGTGGFYNEQFF. CDR3 coding DNA: TGCGCCAGCAGCTTGGTAGGGACAGGGGGCTTCTACAATGAGCAGTTCTTC.

CDR3: CASSRGLAGRAYNEQFF. The CDR3 coding sequence is TGCGCCAGCAGCCGGGGACTAGCGGGCCGTGCCTACAATGAGCAGTTCTTC. The genes are TRBV4-1 and TRBJ2-1, with 12 bases fitting TRBD2. Germline V gene data show CDR1 as MGHRA and CDR2 as YSYEKL. V shed 4 bases and J 2 bases; nucleotides not matched to a gene: 6. The CDR3 extends over 17 amino acids.

This clonotype was seen a handful of times. The V call is TRBV2, the J call TRBJ2-7, with a tentative D call TRBD1 (6 bases). The CDR3 totals 16 residues. V was clipped by 1 base and J by 0 bases, with 13 bases between them. Germline CDR1 SNHLY, CDR2 FYNNEI. The CDR3 sequence: CASSEGRTESSYEQYF. CDR3 coding DNA: TGTGCCAGCAGTGAAGGGAGGACAGAGAGCTCCTACGAGCAGTACTTC.